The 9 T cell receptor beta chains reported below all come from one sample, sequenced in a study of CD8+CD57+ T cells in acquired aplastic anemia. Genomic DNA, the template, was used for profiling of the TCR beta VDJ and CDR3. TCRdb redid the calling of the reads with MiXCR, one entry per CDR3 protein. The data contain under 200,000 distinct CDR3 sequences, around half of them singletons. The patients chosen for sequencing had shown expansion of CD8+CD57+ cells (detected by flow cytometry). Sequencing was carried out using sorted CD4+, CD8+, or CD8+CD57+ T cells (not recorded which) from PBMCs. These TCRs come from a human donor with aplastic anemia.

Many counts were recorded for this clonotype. The CDR3 DNA follows: TGCAGCGTGCCCCCTGGCGGTTTTCTTAGCACAGATACGCAGTATTTT. Translating gives CSVPPGGFLSTDTQYF. The chain carries TRBV29-1 and TRBJ2-3; D not resolved. Germline-derived CDR1 and CDR2 are SQVTM and ANQGSEA. V was shortened by 6 bases and J by 0 bases, with 19 bases between the two germline ends. CDR3 length: 16 amino acids.

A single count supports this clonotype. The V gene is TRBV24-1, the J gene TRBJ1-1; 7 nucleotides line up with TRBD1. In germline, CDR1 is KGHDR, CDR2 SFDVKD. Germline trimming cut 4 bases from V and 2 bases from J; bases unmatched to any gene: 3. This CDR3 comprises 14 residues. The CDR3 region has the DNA TGTGCCACCAGTGAAGGGGGCTACAACACTGAAGCTTTCTTT. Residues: CATSEGGYNTEAFF.

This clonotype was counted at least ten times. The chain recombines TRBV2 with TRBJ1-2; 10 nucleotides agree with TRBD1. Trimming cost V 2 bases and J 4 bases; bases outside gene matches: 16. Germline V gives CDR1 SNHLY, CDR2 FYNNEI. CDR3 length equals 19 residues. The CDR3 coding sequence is TGTGCCAGCAGTGAACCCCAGGGACAGGGGCTGTCCTTTACCTATGGCTACACCTTC. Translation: CASSEPQGQGLSFTYGYTF.

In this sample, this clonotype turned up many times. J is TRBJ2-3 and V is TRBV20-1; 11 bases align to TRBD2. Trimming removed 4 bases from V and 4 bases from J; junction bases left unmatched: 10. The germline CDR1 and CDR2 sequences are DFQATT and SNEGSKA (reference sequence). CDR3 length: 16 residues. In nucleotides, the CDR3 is TGCAGTGCTAAGGGCCCTAGCGGGGGGAGCCCAGATACGCAGTATTTT. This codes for CSAKGPSGGSPDTQYF.

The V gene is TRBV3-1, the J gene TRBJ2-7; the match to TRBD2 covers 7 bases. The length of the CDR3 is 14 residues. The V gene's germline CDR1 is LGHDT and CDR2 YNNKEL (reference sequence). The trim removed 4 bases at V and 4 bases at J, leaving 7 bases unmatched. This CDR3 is CASSLGLVQYEQYF. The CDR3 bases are TGTGCCAGCAGCCTCGGACTAGTTCAGTACGAGCAGTACTTC.

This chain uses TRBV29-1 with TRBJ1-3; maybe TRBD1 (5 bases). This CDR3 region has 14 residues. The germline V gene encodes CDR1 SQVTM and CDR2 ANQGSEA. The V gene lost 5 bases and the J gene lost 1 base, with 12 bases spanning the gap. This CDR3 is CSVSTEGSGNTIYF. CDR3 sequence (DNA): TGCAGCGTTTCGACAGAAGGTTCTGGAAACACCATATATTTT.

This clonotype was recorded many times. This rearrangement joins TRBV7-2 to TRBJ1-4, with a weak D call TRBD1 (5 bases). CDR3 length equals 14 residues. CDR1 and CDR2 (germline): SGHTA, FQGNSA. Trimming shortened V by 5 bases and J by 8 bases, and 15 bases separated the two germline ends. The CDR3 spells CASSIDRGKEKLFF. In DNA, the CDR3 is TGTGCCAGCAGCATCGACAGAGGCAAAGAAAAACTGTTTTTT. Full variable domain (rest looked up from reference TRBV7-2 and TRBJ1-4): GAGVSQSPSNKVTEKGKDVELRCDPISGHTALYWYRQSLGQGLEFLIYFQGNSAPDKSGLPSDRFSAERTGGSVSTLTIQRTQQEDSAVYLCASSIDRGKEKLFFGSGTQLSVL.

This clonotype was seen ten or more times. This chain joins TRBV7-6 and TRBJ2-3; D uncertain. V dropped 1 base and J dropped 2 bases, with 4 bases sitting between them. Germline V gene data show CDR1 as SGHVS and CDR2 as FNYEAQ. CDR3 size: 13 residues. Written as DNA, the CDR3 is TGTGCCAGCAGCTTAGGTCACACAGATACGCAGTATTTT. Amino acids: CASSLGHTDTQYF.

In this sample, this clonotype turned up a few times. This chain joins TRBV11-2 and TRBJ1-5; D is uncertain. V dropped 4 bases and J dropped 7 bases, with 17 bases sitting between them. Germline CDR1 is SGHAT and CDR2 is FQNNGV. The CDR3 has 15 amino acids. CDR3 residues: CASSSLKGSGQPQHF. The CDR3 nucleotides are TGTGCCAGCAGCTCCCTAAAGGGATCGGGGCAGCCCCAGCATTTT.